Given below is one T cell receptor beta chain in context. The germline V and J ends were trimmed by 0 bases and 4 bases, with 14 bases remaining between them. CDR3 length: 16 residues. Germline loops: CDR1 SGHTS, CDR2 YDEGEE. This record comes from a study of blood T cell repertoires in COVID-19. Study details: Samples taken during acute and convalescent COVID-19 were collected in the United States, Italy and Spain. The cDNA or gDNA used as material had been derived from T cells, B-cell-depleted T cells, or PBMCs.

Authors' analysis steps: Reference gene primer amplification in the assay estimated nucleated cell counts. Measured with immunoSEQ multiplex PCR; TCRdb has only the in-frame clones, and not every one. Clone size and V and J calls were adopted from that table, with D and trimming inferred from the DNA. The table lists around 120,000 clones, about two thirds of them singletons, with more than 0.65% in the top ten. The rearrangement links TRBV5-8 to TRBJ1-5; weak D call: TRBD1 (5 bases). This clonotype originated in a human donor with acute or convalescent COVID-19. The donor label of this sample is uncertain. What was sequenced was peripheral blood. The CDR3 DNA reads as TGTGCCAGCAGCTTGGGGAGGGCAGGGTCTAATCAGCCCCAGCATTTT. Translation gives CASSLGRAGSNQPQHF.